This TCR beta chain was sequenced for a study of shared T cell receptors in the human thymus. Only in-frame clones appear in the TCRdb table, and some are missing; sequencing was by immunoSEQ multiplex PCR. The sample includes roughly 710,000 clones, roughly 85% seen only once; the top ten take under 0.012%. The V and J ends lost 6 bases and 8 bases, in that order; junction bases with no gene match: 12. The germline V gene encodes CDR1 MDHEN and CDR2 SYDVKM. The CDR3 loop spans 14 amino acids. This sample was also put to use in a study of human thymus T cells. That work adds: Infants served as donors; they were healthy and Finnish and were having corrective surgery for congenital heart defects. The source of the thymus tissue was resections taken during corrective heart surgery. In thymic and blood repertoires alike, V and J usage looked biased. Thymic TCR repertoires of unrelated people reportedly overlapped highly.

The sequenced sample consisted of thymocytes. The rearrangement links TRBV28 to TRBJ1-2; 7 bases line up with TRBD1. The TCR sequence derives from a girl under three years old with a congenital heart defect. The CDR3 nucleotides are TGTGCCAGCAGCCCTGACAGGGTATTTAGGGGCTACACCTTC. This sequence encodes CASSPDRVFRGYTF.